This is a list of T cell receptor beta chains from one sample in a study of blood T cell repertoires in COVID-19. Repertoires were generated with immunoSEQ multiplex PCR, while TCRdb's copy carries only in-frame clones and drops some. The sample holds fewer than 350,000 clones, 85% seen once. The sample was PBMCs or T cells enriched from blood (not recorded which). Receptors were obtained from a woman aged 50 to 60 who had recovered from COVID-19. The CDR3 runs from the conserved cysteine through the conserved F or W. A D gene is named only where the DNA matches it firmly. Clone sizes are given selectively: once, few, many, or a class where the clone is expanded.

v_call	cdr3_length	j_call	clone_size	d_call	cdr3_nt	cdr3_aa
TRBV11-2	12	TRBJ1-5	.	.	TGTGCCAGCAGCTTACTCAATCAGCCCCAGCATTTT	CASSLLNQPQHF
TRBV5-6	15	TRBJ1-4	once	.	TGTGCCAGCAGCCTATCCTTAGGGGCTAATGAAAAACTGTTTTTT	CASSLSLGANEKLFF
TRBV2	17	TRBJ2-3	.	TRBD1	TGTGCCAGCAGTGGGGGGACAGGGGTTACAGGCACAGATACGCAGTATTTT	CASSGGTGVTGTDTQYF
TRBV28	11	TRBJ1-1	few	.	TGTGCCAGTTGGAGGGGAGGGTGGGCTTTCTTT	CASWRGGWAFF
TRBV3-1/TRBV3-2	12	TRBJ1-4	once	.	TGTGCCAGCAGACAGGGCCGGGAAAAACTGTTTTTT	CASRQGREKLFF
TRBV19	15	TRBJ2-1	.	.	TGTGCCAGTAGTTCGGGGTCTTGGTCCTACAATGAGCAGTTCTTC	CASSSGSWSYNEQFF
TRBV4-2	16	TRBJ2-6	.	TRBD1	TGTGCCAGCAGCCAAGACCCAGGGGGCCAGGCCAACGTCCTGACTTTC	CASSQDPGGQANVLTF
TRBV11-2	14	TRBJ2-4	once	.	TGTGCCAGCAGCCAGGGGGGCGGCGGGAACATTCAGTACTTC	CASSQGGGGNIQYF
TRBV7-2	14	TRBJ2-7	.	TRBD2	TGTGCCAGCAGCTTAGCTGGACTAGGCTACGAGCAGTACTTC	CASSLAGLGYEQYF
TRBV10-3	15	TRBJ2-7	.	TRBD2	TGTGCCATCAGCGTGGGGGGACTAGTGATAAGAGAGCAGTACTTC	CAISVGGLVIREQYF
TRBV5-1	14	TRBJ1-1	.	.	TGCGCCAGCAGCTTGGCGGGGGGCCCAACTGAAGCTTTCTTT	CASSLAGGPTEAFF
TRBV5-8	16	TRBJ2-1	.	.	TGTGCCAGCAGCTTGGGTCTAGCGCTCGAAGGCAATGAGCAGTTCTTC	CASSLGLALEGNEQFF
TRBV29-1	14	TRBJ1-4	.	.	TGCAGCGTTGAAGATTCGGCCAGGGGTGAAAAACTGTTTTTT	CSVEDSARGEKLFF
TRBV7-8	16	TRBJ2-1	.	.	TGTGCCAGCAGCTCGTTGGGGGGGGCCCGGTACAATGAGCAGTTCTTC	CASSSLGGARYNEQFF
TRBV7-9	14	TRBJ2-4	.	.	TGTGCCAGCAGCCATACCCATTCAAGAGGCATTCAGTACTTC	CASSHTHSRGIQYF
TRBV28	11	TRBJ1-6	.	.	TGTGCCAGCACCAGTAATTCACCCCTCCACTTT	CASTSNSPLHF
TRBV7-9	15	TRBJ1-4	.	TRBD1	TGTGCCAGCAGCTCCGGACAGGCGGCTAATGAAAAACTGTTTTTT	CASSSGQAANEKLFF
TRBV6-2/TRBV6-3	16	TRBJ2-7	few	TRBD2	TGTGCCAGCAGTTACCCGACTAGCGGGATGCGGGAGGAGCAGTACTTC	CASSYPTSGMREEQYF
TRBV19	15	TRBJ1-5	.	TRBD1	TGTGCCAGTAGTGGCCGGGACAGGGTCCATCAGCCCCAGCATTTT	CASSGRDRVHQPQHF
TRBV7-9	15	TRBJ2-5	.	TRBD1	TGTGCCAGCAGCCCTCAAGGACAGGTCCAAGAGACCCAGTACTTC	CASSPQGQVQETQYF
TRBV18	13	TRBJ1-5	.	TRBD1	TGTGCCAGCTGCCGGGACAGAAATCAGCCCCAGCATTTT	CASCRDRNQPQHF
TRBV7-2	14	TRBJ1-1	once	.	TGTGCCAGCAGCACCACCGGGGGTCGCACTGAAGCTTTCTTT	CASSTTGGRTEAFF
TRBV3-1/TRBV3-2	14	TRBJ1-2	.	.	TGTGCCAGCAGCTCTGATGCAGATTACTATGGCTACACCTTC	CASSSDADYYGYTF
TRBV24-1	12	TRBJ1-4	.	.	TGTGCCACCCAGGGGACTAATGAAAAACTGTTTTTT	CATQGTNEKLFF
TRBV19	16	TRBJ2-5	.	TRBD2	TGTGCCAGTAGTATACCCGGAGCGGGGAAGCGAGAGACCCAGTACTTC	CASSIPGAGKRETQYF
TRBV4-3	14	TRBJ2-1	.	.	TGCGCCAGCAGCTACGGGACTGTTGACAATGAGCAGTTCTTC	CASSYGTVDNEQFF
TRBV28	14	TRBJ2-3	few	TRBD2	TGTGCCAGCAGTTGGCGGGGGGGCACAGATACGCAGTATTTT	CASSWRGGTDTQYF
TRBV19	16	TRBJ2-2	.	TRBD1	TGTGCCAGAAAAGGCTGGGACAGGGGAGGCACCGGGGAGCTGTTTTTT	CARKGWDRGGTGELFF
TRBV12-3/TRBV12-4	13	TRBJ1-1	.	.	TGTGCCAGCAGCAGCGTACAAGACACTGAAGCTTTCTTT	CASSSVQDTEAFF